This T cell receptor (beta chain) was documented in a study of shared clonotypes between healthy human individuals. For the study at large: A couple of women and a few men aged 18 to 49 served as donors.

TCRdb's table, derived via immunoSEQ multiplex PCR, lists solely in-frame clones and lacks some. The sample records over 700,000 clones, just under 75% being singletons. Study outcomes and limitations: The authors expected sequencing depth to affect clonotype sharing among donors. The rarefaction results pointed to incomplete sorted-subset sequencing despite large depth.

As to this clone: The target antigen is unknown.

Germline CDR1 MDHEN, CDR2 SYDVKM. The CDR3 length is 14 residues. The V end lost 5 bases, the J end lost 2 bases, and 9 bases lay between the germline ends. CD4+ cells yielded CD45RA+ naive and CD45RA-negative memory subsets. The clonotype originates from a woman in her twenties or thirties in good health. Sequencing used memory CD4+ T cells sorted from blood. Subset defined: CD45RA-negative fraction. The J gene is TRBJ2-2, the V gene TRBV28; D remains unclear. CDR3 residues: CASSKSANTGELFF. The DNA of the CDR3 is TGTGCCAGCAGTAAGTCGGCTAACACCGGGGAGCTGTTTTTT.